The present T cell receptor (beta chain) was sequenced within a study of cytomegalovirus exposure and HLA in healthy donors. This clone was seen a few times. Germline CDR1 is SNHLY and CDR2 is FYNNEI. The J segment lost 2 bases and the V segment lost 2 bases, leaving 10 bases of the junction unmatched. The CDR3 runs 19 residues. Primers: 60 Vbeta forward and 13 Jbeta reverse. The data were produced by immunoSEQ multiplex PCR, yet TCRdb's version contains in-frame clones alone and is incomplete. The repertoire holds 200,000 to 250,000 clones, with approximately 82% as singletons. The TCR was taken from a woman aged 40 to 50 in good health and CMV-seronegative. The sequenced sample consisted of PBMCs. The chain carries TRBV2 and TRBJ2-7, with 15 bases identical to TRBD2. The CDR3 DNA follows: TGTGCCAGCAGTGAAAGGGGGACTAGCGGGGGGCCTCCTACCTACGAGCAGTACTTC. Translated: CASSERGTSGGPPTYEQYF.